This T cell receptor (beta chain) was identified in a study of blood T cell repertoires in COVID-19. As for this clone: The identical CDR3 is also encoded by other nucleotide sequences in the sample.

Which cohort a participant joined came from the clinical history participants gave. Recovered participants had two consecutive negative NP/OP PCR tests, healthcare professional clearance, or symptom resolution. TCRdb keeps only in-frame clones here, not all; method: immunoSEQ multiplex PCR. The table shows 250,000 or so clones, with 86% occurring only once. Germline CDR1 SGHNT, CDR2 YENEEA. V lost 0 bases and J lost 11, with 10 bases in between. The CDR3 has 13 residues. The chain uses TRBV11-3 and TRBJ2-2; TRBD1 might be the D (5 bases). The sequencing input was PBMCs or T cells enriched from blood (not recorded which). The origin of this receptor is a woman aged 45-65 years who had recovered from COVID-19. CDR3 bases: TGTGCCAGCAGCTTAGAAGGGGCAGGAGAGCTGTTTTTT. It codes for CASSLEGAGELFF.